These T cell receptor beta chains were read from a single sample in a study of blood T cell repertoires in COVID-19. Only in-frame clones appear in the TCRdb table, and some are missing; sequencing was by immunoSEQ multiplex PCR. The sample carries roughly 250,000 clones, 87% recorded once. Sequencing was performed on peripheral blood. Receptors were obtained from a man aged 55-75 years who had recovered from COVID-19. Both conserved end residues are part of each CDR3. Fields, in order: J gene, V gene, CDR3 protein.

j_call: TRBJ1-4; v_call: TRBV18; cdr3_aa: CASSPDRGGRKLFF
j_call: TRBJ2-2; v_call: TRBV5-1; cdr3_aa: CASSLVGLASGELFF
j_call: TRBJ1-6; v_call: TRBV19; cdr3_aa: CASSTGQGNSPLHF
j_call: TRBJ1-5; v_call: TRBV6-2/TRBV6-3; cdr3_aa: CASSTDRAHHQPQHF
j_call: TRBJ1-5; v_call: TRBV28; cdr3_aa: CASSLGRALAQPQHF
j_call: TRBJ1-1; v_call: TRBV19; cdr3_aa: CASGPGNTEAFF
j_call: TRBJ2-1; v_call: TRBV7-9; cdr3_aa: CASSPQGSPFNEQFF
j_call: TRBJ2-1; v_call: TRBV30; cdr3_aa: CAWSASQNEQFF
j_call: TRBJ2-6; v_call: TRBV28; cdr3_aa: CASYTQGAGGANVLTF
j_call: TRBJ1-1; v_call: TRBV18; cdr3_aa: CASSPPGRAPNTEAFF
j_call: TRBJ1-3; v_call: TRBV5-1; cdr3_aa: CASSLARPGSGNTIYF
j_call: TRBJ2-5; v_call: TRBV2; cdr3_aa: CASSVPGLAGQETQYF
j_call: TRBJ2-7; v_call: TRBV24-1; cdr3_aa: CATSDNASGGHPYEQYF
j_call: TRBJ1-1; v_call: TRBV19; cdr3_aa: CASRTKTGNTEAFF
j_call: TRBJ1-1; v_call: TRBV6-2/TRBV6-3; cdr3_aa: CASSHLVLNTEAFF
j_call: TRBJ1-6; v_call: TRBV5-1; cdr3_aa: CASSLVTGSYNSPLHF
j_call: TRBJ1-3; v_call: TRBV18; cdr3_aa: CASSPSGGNTIYF